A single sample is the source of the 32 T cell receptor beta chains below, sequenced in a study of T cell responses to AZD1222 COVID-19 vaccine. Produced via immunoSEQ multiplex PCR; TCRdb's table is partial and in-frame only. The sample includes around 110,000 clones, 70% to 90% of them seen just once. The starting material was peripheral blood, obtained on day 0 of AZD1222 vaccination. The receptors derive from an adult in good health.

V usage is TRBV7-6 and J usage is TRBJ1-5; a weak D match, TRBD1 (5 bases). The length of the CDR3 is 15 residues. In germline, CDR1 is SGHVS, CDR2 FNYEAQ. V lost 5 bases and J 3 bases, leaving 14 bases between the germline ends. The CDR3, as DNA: TGTGCCAGCAGCCCCTCCTGGGGCCCCAATCAGCCCCAGCATTTT. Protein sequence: CASSPSWGPNQPQHF.

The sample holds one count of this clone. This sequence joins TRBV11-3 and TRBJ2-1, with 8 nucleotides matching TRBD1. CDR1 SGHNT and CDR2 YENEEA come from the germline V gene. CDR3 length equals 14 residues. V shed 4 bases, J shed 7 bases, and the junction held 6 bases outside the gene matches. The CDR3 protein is CASSSGQGSNEQFF. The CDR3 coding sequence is TGTGCCAGCAGCTCTGGACAGGGATCTAATGAGCAGTTCTTC.

DNA of the CDR3: TGCGCCAGCAGCCAAGCAGGGGACACTGAAGCTTTCTTT. This translates into CASSQAGDTEAFF. The rearrangement joins TRBV4-1 to TRBJ1-1, with D tentatively TRBD1 (6 bases). The CDR3 is 13 amino acids. The germline CDR1 and CDR2 sequences are MGHRA and YSYEKL. V shed 1 base and J shed 3 bases, with 6 bases lying between them.

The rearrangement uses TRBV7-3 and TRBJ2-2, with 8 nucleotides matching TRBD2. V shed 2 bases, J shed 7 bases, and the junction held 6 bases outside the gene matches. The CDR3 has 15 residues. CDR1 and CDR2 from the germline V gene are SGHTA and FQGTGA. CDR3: CASSLAGGTVGELFF. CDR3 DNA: TGTGCCAGCAGCTTAGCGGGAGGAACAGTCGGGGAGCTGTTTTTT.

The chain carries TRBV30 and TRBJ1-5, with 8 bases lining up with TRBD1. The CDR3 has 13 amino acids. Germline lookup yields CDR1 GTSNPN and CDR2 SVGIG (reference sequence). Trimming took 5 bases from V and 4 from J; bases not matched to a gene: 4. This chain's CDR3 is CAWGQGRNQPQHF. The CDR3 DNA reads TGTGCCTGGGGACAGGGTAGAAATCAGCCCCAGCATTTT. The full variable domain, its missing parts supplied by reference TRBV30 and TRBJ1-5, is SQTIHQWPATLVQPVGSPLSLECTVEGTSNPNLYWYRQAAGRGLQLLFYSVGIGQISSEVPQNLSASRPQDRQFILSSKKLLLSDSGFYLCAWGQGRNQPQHFGDGTRLSIL.

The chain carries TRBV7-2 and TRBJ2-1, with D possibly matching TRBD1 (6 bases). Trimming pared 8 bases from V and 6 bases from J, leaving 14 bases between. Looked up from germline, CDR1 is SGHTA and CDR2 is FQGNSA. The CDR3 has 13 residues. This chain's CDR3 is CASRRQDGNEQFF. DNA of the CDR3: TGTGCCAGCCGCCGACAGGACGGCAATGAGCAGTTCTTC.

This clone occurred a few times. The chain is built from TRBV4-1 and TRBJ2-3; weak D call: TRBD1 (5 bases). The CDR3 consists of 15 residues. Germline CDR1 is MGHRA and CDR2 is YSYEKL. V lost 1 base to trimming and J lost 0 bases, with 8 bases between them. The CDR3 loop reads CASSQVGHSTDTQYF. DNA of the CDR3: TGCGCCAGCAGCCAAGTAGGACATAGCACAGATACGCAGTATTTT.

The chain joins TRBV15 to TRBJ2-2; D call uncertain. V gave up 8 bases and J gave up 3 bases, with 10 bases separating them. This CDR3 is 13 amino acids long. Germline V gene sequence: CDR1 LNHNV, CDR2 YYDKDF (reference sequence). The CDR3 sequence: CATDGGYTGELFF. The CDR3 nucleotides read TGTGCCACCGATGGTGGGTACACCGGGGAGCTGTTTTTT.

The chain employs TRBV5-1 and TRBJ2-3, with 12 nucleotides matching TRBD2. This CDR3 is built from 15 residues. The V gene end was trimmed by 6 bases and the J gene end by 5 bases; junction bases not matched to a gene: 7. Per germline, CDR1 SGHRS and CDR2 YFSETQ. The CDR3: CASTRLAGVGDTQYF. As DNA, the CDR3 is TGCGCCAGCACGAGACTAGCGGGAGTGGGAGATACGCAGTATTTT.

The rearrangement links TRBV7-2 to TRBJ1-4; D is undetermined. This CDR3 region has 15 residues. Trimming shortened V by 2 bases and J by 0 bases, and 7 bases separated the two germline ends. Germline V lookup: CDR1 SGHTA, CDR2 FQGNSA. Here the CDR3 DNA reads TGTGCCAGCAGCTTAAGATCGTCAACTAATGAAAAACTGTTTTTT. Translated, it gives CASSLRSSTNEKLFF.

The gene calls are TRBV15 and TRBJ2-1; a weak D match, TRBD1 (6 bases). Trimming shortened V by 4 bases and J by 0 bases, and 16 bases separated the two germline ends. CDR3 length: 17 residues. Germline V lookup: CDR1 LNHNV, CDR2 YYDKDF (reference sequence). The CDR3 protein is CATSTETGRPSYNEQFF. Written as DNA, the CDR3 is TGTGCCACCAGCACGGAGACAGGTCGCCCCTCCTACAATGAGCAGTTCTTC.

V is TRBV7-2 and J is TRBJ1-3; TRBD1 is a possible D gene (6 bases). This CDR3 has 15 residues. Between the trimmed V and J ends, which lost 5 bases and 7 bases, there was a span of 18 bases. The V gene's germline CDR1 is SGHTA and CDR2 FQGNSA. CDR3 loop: CASSRGAGAGNTIYF. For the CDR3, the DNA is TGTGCCAGCAGCCGCGGGGCAGGGGCCGGCAACACCATATATTTT.

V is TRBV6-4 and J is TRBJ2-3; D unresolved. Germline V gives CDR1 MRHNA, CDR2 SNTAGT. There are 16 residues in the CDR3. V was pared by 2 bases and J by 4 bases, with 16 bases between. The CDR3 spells CASSDDPLTRADTQYF. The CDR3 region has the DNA TGTGCCAGCAGTGACGACCCCTTAACACGGGCAGATACGCAGTATTTT.

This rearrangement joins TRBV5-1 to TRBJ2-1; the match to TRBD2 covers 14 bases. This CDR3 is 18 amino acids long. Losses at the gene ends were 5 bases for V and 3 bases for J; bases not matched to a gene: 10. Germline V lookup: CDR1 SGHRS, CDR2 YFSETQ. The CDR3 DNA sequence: TGCGCCAGCAGGGGGACTAGCGGGAGAGAGCCCCACTACAATGAGCAGTTCTTC. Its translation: CASRGTSGREPHYNEQFF.

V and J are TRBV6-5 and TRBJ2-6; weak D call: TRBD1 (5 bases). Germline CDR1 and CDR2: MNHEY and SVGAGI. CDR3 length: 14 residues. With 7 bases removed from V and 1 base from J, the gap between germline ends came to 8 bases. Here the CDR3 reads CASIDSSGANVLTF. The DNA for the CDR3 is TGTGCCAGCATAGACAGTTCTGGGGCCAACGTCCTGACTTTC.

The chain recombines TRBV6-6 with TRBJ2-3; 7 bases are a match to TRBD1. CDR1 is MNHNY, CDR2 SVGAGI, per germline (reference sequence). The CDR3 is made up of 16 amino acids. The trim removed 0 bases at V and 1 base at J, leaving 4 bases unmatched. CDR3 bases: TGTGCCAGCAGTTACTCGCAGGGGGTGGGCACAGATACGCAGTATTTT. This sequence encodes CASSYSQGVGTDTQYF.

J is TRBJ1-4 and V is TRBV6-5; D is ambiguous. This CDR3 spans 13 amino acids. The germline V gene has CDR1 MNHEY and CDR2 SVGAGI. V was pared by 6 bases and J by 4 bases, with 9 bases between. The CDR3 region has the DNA TGTGCCAGCAGGGCTCACCTTAATGAAAAACTGTTTTTT. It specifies CASRAHLNEKLFF.

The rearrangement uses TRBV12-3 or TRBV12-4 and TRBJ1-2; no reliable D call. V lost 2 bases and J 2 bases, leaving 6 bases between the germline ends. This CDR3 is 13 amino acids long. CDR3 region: CASSLTINYGYTF. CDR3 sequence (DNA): TGTGCCAGCAGTTTAACCATAAACTATGGCTACACCTTC.

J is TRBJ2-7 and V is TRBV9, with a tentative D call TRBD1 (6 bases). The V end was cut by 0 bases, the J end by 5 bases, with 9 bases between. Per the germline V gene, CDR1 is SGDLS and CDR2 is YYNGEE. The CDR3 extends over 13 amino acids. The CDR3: CASSVEGHDEQYF. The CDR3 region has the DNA TGTGCCAGCAGCGTAGAGGGACACGACGAGCAGTACTTC.

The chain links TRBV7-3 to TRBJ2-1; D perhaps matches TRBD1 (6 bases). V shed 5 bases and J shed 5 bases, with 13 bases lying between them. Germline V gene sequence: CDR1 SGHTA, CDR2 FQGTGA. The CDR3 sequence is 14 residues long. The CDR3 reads CASSKIQGNNEQFF. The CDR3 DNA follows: TGTGCCAGCAGCAAGATACAGGGAAACAATGAGCAGTTCTTC. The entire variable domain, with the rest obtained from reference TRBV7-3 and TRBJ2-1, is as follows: GAGVSQTPSNKVTEKGKYVELRCDPISGHTALYWYRQSLGQGPEFLIYFQGTGAADDSGLPNDRFFAVRPEGSVSTLKIQRTERGDSAVYLCASSKIQGNNEQFFGPGTRLTVL.

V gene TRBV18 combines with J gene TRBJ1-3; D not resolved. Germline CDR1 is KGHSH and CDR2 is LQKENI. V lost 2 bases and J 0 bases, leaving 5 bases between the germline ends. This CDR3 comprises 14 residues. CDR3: CASSPSSSGNTIYF. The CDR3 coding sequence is TGTGCCAGCTCACCATCTAGCTCTGGAAACACCATATATTTT.

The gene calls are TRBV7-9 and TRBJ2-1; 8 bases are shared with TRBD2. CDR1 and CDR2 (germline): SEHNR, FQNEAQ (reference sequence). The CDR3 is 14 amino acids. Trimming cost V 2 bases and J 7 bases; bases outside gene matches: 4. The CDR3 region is CASSLTGRVNEQFF. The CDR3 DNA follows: TGTGCCAGCAGCTTAACCGGGAGGGTAAATGAGCAGTTCTTC.

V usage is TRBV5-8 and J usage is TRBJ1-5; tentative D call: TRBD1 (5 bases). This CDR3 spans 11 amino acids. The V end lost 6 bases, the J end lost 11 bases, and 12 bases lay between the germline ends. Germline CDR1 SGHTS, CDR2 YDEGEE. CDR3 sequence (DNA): TGTGCCAGCAATGGACAAGGTTCCCAGCATTTT. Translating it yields CASNGQGSQHF.

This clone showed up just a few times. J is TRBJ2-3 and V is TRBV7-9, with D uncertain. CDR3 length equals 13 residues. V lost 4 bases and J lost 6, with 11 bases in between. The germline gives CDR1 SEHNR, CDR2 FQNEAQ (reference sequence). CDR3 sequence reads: CASSSTTADTQYF. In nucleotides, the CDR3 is TGTGCCAGCAGCTCGACGACCGCGGATACGCAGTATTTT.

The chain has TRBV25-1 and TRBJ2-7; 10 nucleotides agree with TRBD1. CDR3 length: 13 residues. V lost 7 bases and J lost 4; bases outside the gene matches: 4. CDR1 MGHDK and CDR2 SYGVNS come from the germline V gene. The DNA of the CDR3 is TGTGCCAGCATAAGACAGGGGGCGTACGAGCAGTACTTC. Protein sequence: CASIRQGAYEQYF.

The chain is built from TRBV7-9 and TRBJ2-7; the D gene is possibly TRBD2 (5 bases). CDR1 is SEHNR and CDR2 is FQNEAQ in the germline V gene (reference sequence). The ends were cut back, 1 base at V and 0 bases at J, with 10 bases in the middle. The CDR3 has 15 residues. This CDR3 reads CASSLVPGSSYEQYF. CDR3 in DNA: TGTGCCAGCAGCTTAGTCCCGGGATCCTCCTACGAGCAGTACTTC.

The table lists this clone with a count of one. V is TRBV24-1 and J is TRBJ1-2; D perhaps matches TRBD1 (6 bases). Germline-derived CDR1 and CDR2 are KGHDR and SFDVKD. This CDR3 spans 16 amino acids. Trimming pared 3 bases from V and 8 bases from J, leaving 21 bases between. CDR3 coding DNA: TGTGCCACCAGTGATAACGCCGGGACAAGGGAGGGAGGCTACACCTTC. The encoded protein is CATSDNAGTREGGYTF.

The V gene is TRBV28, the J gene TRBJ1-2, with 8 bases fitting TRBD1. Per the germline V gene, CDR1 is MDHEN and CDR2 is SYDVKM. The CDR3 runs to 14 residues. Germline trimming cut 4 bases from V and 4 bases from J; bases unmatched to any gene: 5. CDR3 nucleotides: TGTGCCAGCAGTTCCGGACAGGGATCCTATGGCTACACCTTC. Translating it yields CASSSGQGSYGYTF.

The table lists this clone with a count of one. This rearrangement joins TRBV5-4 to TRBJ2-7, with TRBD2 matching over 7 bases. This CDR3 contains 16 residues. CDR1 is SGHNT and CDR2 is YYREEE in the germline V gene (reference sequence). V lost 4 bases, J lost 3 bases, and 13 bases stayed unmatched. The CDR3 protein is CASSVGGTRSHYEQYF. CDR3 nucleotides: TGTGCCAGCAGCGTCGGGGGGACCCGGTCCCACTACGAGCAGTACTTC.

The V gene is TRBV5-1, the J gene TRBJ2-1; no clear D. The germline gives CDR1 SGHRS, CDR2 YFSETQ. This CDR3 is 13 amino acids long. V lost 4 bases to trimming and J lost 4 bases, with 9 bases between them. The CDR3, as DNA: TGCGCCAGCAGCCCAGCCCCTTACAATGAGCAGTTCTTC. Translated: CASSPAPYNEQFF. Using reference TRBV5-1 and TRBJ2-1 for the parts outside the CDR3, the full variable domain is KAGVTQTPRYLIKTRGQQVTLSCSPISGHRSVSWYQQTPGQGLQFLFEYFSETQRNKGNFPGRFSGRQFSNSRSEMNVSTLELGDSALYLCASSPAPYNEQFFGPGTRLTVL.

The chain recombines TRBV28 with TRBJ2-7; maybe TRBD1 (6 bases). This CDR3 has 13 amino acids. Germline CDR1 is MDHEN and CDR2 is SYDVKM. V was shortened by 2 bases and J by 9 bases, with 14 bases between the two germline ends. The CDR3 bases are TGTGCCAGCAGTTTAGGTCCAGGGGTTTGGCAGTACTTC. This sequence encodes CASSLGPGVWQYF.

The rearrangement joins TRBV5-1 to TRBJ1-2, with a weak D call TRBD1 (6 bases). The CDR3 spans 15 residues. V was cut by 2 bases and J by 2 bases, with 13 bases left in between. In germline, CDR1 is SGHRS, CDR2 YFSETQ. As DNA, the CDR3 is TGCGCCAGCAGCTTCTCCGGGGGCGTAAACTATGGCTACACCTTC. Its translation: CASSFSGGVNYGYTF.